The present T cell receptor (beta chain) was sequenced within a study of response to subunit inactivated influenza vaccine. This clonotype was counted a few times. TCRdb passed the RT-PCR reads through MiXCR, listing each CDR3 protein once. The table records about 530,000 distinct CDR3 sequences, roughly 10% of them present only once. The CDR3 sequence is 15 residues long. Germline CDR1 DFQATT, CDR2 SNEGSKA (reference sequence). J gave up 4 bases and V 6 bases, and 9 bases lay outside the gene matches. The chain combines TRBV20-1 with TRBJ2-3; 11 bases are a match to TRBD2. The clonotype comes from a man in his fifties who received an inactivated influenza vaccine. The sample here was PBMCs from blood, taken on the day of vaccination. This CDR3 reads CSAERTSGRADTQYF. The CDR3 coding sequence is TGCAGTGCGGAAAGGACTAGCGGGCGGGCAGATACGCAGTATTTT.